These 23 T cell receptor beta chains were all obtained from the same sample, sequenced in a study of glioma-infiltrating T cells after dendritic cell vaccination. The repertoire was sequenced with immunoSEQ multiplex PCR; TCRdb's copy has only in-frame clones and lacks some. The sample has approximately 22,000 clones; 75% to 85% are singletons. The source material was blood, sampled before dendritic cell vaccination. The receptors originated from a human donor with glioblastoma.

The chain combines TRBV2 with TRBJ2-1; D remains ambiguous. CDR3 length: 13 residues. Germline CDR1 is SNHLY and CDR2 is FYNNEI. With 10 bases removed from V and 6 bases from J, the gap between germline ends came to 16 bases. In DNA form, the CDR3 reads TGTGCCACAAGAATGTCGCTAAGCAATGAGCAGTTCTTC. Its protein product is CATRMSLSNEQFF.

This rearrangement joins TRBV21-1 to TRBJ1-1. TRBV21-1 is a documented pseudogene. The CDR3 loop spans 16 amino acids. CDR3 sequence reads: CASSGLVDTIRTEAFF. The CDR3 bases are TGTGCCAGCAGTGGACTAGTAGACACAATTCGCACTGAAGCTTTCTTT.

V and J are TRBV7-9 and TRBJ2-2, with 7 nucleotides matching TRBD1. Unmatched junction bases numbered 3, after V lost 0 bases and J lost 5 bases. CDR1 is SEHNR, CDR2 FQNEAQ, per germline (reference sequence). The CDR3 spans 15 residues. The CDR3 bases are TGTGCCAGCAGCTTAGCCGGGACAGCAACCGGGGAGCTGTTTTTT. This codes for CASSLAGTATGELFF. The variable domain in full, completed from reference TRBV7-9 and TRBJ2-2, reads DTGVSQNPRHKITKRGQNVTFRCDPISEHNRLYWYRQTLGQGPEFLTYFQNEAQLEKSRLLSDRFSAERPKGSFSTLEIQRTEQGDSAMYLCASSLAGTATGELFFGEGSRLTVL.

The V call is TRBV7-9, the J call TRBJ2-3; 7 bases are shared with TRBD2. Germline V gene lookup returns CDR1 SEHNR and CDR2 FQNEAQ (reference sequence). The CDR3 is 18 residues long. J gave up 0 bases and V 5 bases, and 14 bases lay outside the gene matches. The CDR3 DNA sequence: TGTGCCAGCAGCCGCATTAGGTCTCTAGCGGCTAGCACAGATACGCAGTATTTT. Translation: CASSRIRSLAASTDTQYF.

CDR3 bases: TGTGCCAGCAGCGTTAGCGGGAGAGTCGGCGAGCAGTACTTC. Its translation is CASSVSGRVGEQYF. The V and J genes are TRBV9 and TRBJ2-7; 9 nucleotides line up with TRBD2. There are 14 residues in the CDR3. CDR1 and CDR2 from the germline V gene are SGDLS and YYNGEE. V was clipped by 2 bases and J by 6 bases; unmatched bases: 6.

The CDR3 DNA reads as TGTGCCAGCAGCGTAGACGGCGGGAGGCAGTTTGAGCAGTTCTTC. Residues: CASSVDGGRQFEQFF. The chain combines TRBV9 with TRBJ2-1, with 8 bases matching TRBD2. Germline CDR1 and CDR2: SGDLS and YYNGEE. V trimming: 0 bases; J trimming: 9 bases; junction bases outside the gene matches: 8. The CDR3 covers 15 residues. The full variable domain, completed using reference TRBV9 and TRBJ2-1, is DSGVTQTPKHLITATGQRVTLRCSPRSGDLSVYWYQQSLDQGLQFLIQYYNGEERAKGNILERFSAQQFPDLHSELNLSSLELGDSALYFCASSVDGGRQFEQFFGPGTRLTVL.

V gene TRBV5-5 combines with J gene TRBJ2-7; 9 bases agree with TRBD1. The J segment lost 0 bases and the V segment lost 3 bases, leaving 1 base of the junction unmatched. The CDR3 contains 14 residues. Germline CDR1 is SGHKS and CDR2 is YYEKEE (reference sequence). CDR3 sequence: CASSWGQGSYEQYF. CDR3 DNA: TGTGCCAGCAGCTGGGGACAGGGCTCCTACGAGCAGTACTTC.

The chain combines TRBV6-1 with TRBJ1-1, with 7 bases aligning to TRBD1. CDR1 is MNHNS, CDR2 SASEGT, per germline. V was clipped by 5 bases and J by 1 base; unmatched bases: 7. The CDR3 length is 15 residues. Written as DNA, the CDR3 is TGTGCCAGCAGTTCGGACAGGATGAAGAACACTGAAGCTTTCTTT. Amino acids: CASSSDRMKNTEAFF.

This CDR3 is CSELGGNGETQYF. DNA for the CDR3: TGCAGCGAGCTAGGGGGCAATGGGGAGACCCAGTACTTC. This sequence joins TRBV29-1 and TRBJ2-5; 7 nucleotides align to TRBD1. The CDR3 spans 13 residues. Germline loops: CDR1 SQVTM, CDR2 ANQGSEA. J gave up 5 bases and V 7 bases, and 10 bases lay outside the gene matches. The complete variable domain, with remaining parts taken from reference TRBV29-1 and TRBJ2-5, reads SAVISQKPSRDICQRGTSLTIQCQVDSQVTMMFWYRQQPGQSLTLIATANQGSEATYESGFVIDKFPISRPNLTFSTLTVSNMSPEDSSIYLCSELGGNGETQYFGPGTRLLVL.

This clone turned up a few times. V gene TRBV10-3 combines with J gene TRBJ2-5; 8 bases are shared with TRBD2. Trimming took 6 bases from V and 5 from J; bases not matched to a gene: 14. CDR3 length: 16 residues. Looked up from germline, CDR1 is ENHRY and CDR2 is SYGVKD. The DNA for the CDR3 is TGTGCCATCAGCCACAATAAGGGGACTAGTCGTGAGACCCAGTACTTC. Encoded protein: CAISHNKGTSRETQYF.

This chain uses TRBV6-5 with TRBJ1-1; TRBD1 matches at 7 bases. Germline V lookup: CDR1 MNHEY, CDR2 SVGAGI. V was pared by 4 bases and J by 1 base, with 6 bases of the junction left unmatched. The CDR3 extends over 15 amino acids. CDR3 loop: CASSSDRMKNTEAFF. In DNA form, the CDR3 reads TGTGCCAGCAGTTCGGACAGGATGAAGAACACTGAAGCTTTCTTT.

The chain joins TRBV18 to TRBJ2-2, with 7 bases lining up with TRBD1. The CDR3 spans 14 residues. CDR1 KGHSH and CDR2 LQKENI come from the germline V gene. V shed 10 bases, J shed 3 bases, and the junction held 8 bases outside the gene matches. The CDR3 here is CATSSDRDTGELFF. Here the CDR3 DNA reads TGTGCCACCTCCTCTGACAGGGACACCGGGGAGCTGTTTTTT. The whole variable domain, filled in from reference TRBV18 and TRBJ2-2, reads NAGVMQNPRHLVRRRGQEARLRCSPMKGHSHVYWYRQLPEEGLKFMVYLQKENIIDESGMPKERFSAEFPKEGPSILRIQQVVRGDSAAYFCATSSDRDTGELFFGEGSRLTVL.

The gene calls are TRBV6-6 and TRBJ1-4; D is possibly TRBD1 (5 bases). Trimming shortened V by 6 bases and J by 5 bases, and 10 bases separated the two germline ends. The CDR3 consists of 13 residues. Germline lookup yields CDR1 MNHNY and CDR2 SVGAGI (reference sequence). CDR3 in DNA: TGTGCCAGCAGCGACAGCTTCAATGAAAAACTGTTTTTT. It encodes CASSDSFNEKLFF.

The V and J genes are TRBV5-4 and TRBJ2-2; perhaps TRBD2 as D (5 bases). Germline V lookup: CDR1 SGHNT, CDR2 YYREEE (reference sequence). The CDR3 is 17 amino acids. V lost 4 bases to trimming and J lost 0 bases, with 16 bases between them. The CDR3 sequence is CASSGVLGAANTGELFF. The DNA of the CDR3 is TGTGCCAGCAGCGGGGTACTAGGTGCCGCGAACACCGGGGAGCTGTTTTTT.

This clone has more than one count but fewer than ten. The gene calls are TRBV6-5 and TRBJ1-3, with D unclear. The V gene lost 6 bases and the J gene lost 5 bases, with 17 bases spanning the gap. The CDR3 loop spans 15 amino acids. From germline, CDR1 is MNHEY and CDR2 SVGAGI. The CDR3 sequence: CASRGRERSRNTIYF. The CDR3 nucleotides are TGTGCCAGCAGAGGGAGGGAAAGAAGTCGAAACACCATATATTTT.

A word on this clone: An end of the junction differs from the germline gene, which may be a read error. J is TRBJ1-2 and V is TRBV25-1; tentative D call: TRBD1 (5 bases). CDR1 is MGHDK, CDR2 SYGVNS, per germline. The CDR3 contains 12 residues. The CDR3 sequence: CPRGLANYGYTF. CDR3 coding DNA: TGCCCGCGGGGGTTAGCTAACTATGGCTACACCTTC.

This chain connects TRBV28 to TRBJ2-7; TRBD2 agrees at 7 bases. V shed 2 bases and J 0 bases; nucleotides not matched to a gene: 4. The CDR3 spans 15 residues. Germline V gives CDR1 MDHEN, CDR2 SYDVKM. The CDR3: CASSLQRESSYEQYF. The DNA for the CDR3 is TGTGCCAGCAGTTTACAGCGGGAAAGCTCCTACGAGCAGTACTTC.

This clone has just a few counts. The rearrangement links TRBV19 to TRBJ1-1, with D maybe TRBD1 (6 bases). This CDR3 has 12 amino acids. The germline gives CDR1 LNHDA, CDR2 SQIVND (reference sequence). The germline V and J ends were trimmed by 6 bases and 5 bases, with 10 bases remaining between them. The CDR3 here is CASSPQGTEAFF. The CDR3 DNA reads as TGTGCCAGTAGCCCCCAGGGGACTGAAGCTTTCTTT.

V is TRBV19 and J is TRBJ2-2; tentatively, D is TRBD2 (5 bases). The V end lost 5 bases, the J end lost 7 bases, and 17 bases lay between the germline ends. The CDR3 totals 15 residues. Germline CDR1 reads LNHDA; CDR2 reads SQIVND (reference sequence). Here the CDR3 reads CASSQPGNRIGELFF. The CDR3 DNA reads as TGTGCCAGTAGTCAACCCGGGAATCGTATCGGGGAGCTGTTTTTT.

The rearrangement uses TRBV6-5 and TRBJ1-3; TRBD1 might be the D (6 bases). CDR1 is MNHEY and CDR2 is SVGAGI in the germline V gene. The CDR3 has 15 residues. V shed 4 bases and J shed 0 bases, with 10 bases lying between them. CDR3 sequence reads: CASSLTGSSGNTIYF. The CDR3 DNA reads as TGTGCCAGCAGTTTAACAGGGAGCTCTGGAAACACCATATATTTT.

The chain recombines TRBV5-1 with TRBJ2-3; 7 bases fit TRBD1. CDR3 length: 14 amino acids. J was trimmed by 2 bases and V by 4 bases; bases with no gene match: 4. Germline CDR1 reads SGHRS; CDR2 reads YFSETQ. CDR3 DNA sequence: TGCGCCAGCAGCAGGGACAGACTCACAGATACGCAGTATTTT. Amino acids: CASSRDRLTDTQYF.

This rearrangement joins TRBV9 to TRBJ2-2; 15 nucleotides line up with TRBD2. The CDR3 spans 18 residues. Germline values: CDR1 SGDLS, CDR2 YYNGEE. Germline trimming cut 7 bases from V and 4 bases from J; bases unmatched to any gene: 11. CDR3 region: CASATGLAGGQGTGELFF. In DNA form, the CDR3 reads TGTGCCAGCGCAACGGGACTAGCGGGAGGCCAGGGCACCGGGGAGCTGTTTTTT. The whole variable domain, filled in from reference TRBV9 and TRBJ2-2, reads DSGVTQTPKHLITATGQRVTLRCSPRSGDLSVYWYQQSLDQGLQFLIQYYNGEERAKGNILERFSAQQFPDLHSELNLSSLELGDSALYFCASATGLAGGQGTGELFFGEGSRLTVL.

This chain joins TRBV6-7 and TRBJ2-5; the D gene is possibly TRBD2 (6 bases). TRBV6-7 is flagged as an ORF with uncertain function. The CDR3 is made up of 15 amino acids. V was pared by 6 bases and J by 4 bases, with 18 bases between. The CDR3 loop is CASRPSPGSLETQYF. The CDR3 DNA is TGTGCCAGCAGGCCCTCCCCCGGGAGCCTAGAGACCCAGTACTTC.